These 19 T cell receptor beta chains were all obtained from the same sample, sequenced in a study of Graves' ophthalmopathy and Graves' hyperthyroidism. The TCR beta CDR3 regions underwent amplification from RNA transcripts. Following a first-round RT-PCR that used HTBI primers, a second-round multiplex PCR was carried out. Using its own MiXCR run on the multiplex PCR reads, TCRdb lists one record per CDR3 protein. The table records around 400,000 distinct CDR3 sequences, approximately 20% of them present only once. Sequences were obtained from peripheral blood. The origin of the receptors is a woman between 18 and 29 years old with Graves' ophthalmopathy.

At least ten counts were recorded for this clonotype. The chain has TRBV30 and TRBJ1-3; no clear D. The V gene's germline CDR1 is GTSNPN and CDR2 SVGIG (reference sequence). V lost 2 bases and J 4 bases, leaving 9 bases between the germline ends. CDR3 length: 13 residues. The CDR3 DNA reads TGTGCCTGGAGTACCGGGAAGGGAAACACCATATATTTT. This encodes CAWSTGKGNTIYF. The full variable domain, rest sourced from reference TRBV30 and TRBJ1-3, is SQTIHQWPATLVQPVGSPLSLECTVEGTSNPNLYWYRQAAGRGLQLLFYSVGIGQISSEVPQNLSASRPQDRQFILSSKKLLLSDSGFYLCAWSTGKGNTIYFGEGSWLTVV.

This clonotype was picked up many times. The genes are TRBV12-3 or TRBV12-4 and TRBJ2-2, with a possible D match to TRBD1 (5 bases). This CDR3 spans 16 amino acids. V shed 6 bases and J shed 6 bases, with 20 bases lying between them. In DNA form, the CDR3 reads TGTGCCAGCAGCCTCCTATACCGATCAGGGTCCGGGGAGCTGTTTTTT. Its translation is CASSLLYRSGSGELFF.

This clonotype was counted a single time. CDR3 coding DNA: TGCAGCGCCGAGGGGACTCCATATGGCTACACCTTC. Protein: CSAEGTPYGYTF. This sequence joins TRBV29-1 and TRBJ1-2; a weak D match, TRBD1 (5 bases). The CDR3 contains 12 residues. Germline V gene lookup returns CDR1 SQVTM and CDR2 ANQGSEA. The germline V and J ends were trimmed by 7 bases and 5 bases, with 14 bases remaining between them.

This clonotype was seen ten or more times. The rearrangement uses TRBV6-2 or TRBV6-3 and TRBJ2-3, with no clear D. The V end was cut by 5 bases, the J end by 1 base, with 13 bases between. Looked up from germline, CDR1 is MNHEY and CDR2 is SVGEGT. This CDR3 has 15 amino acids. For the CDR3, the DNA is TGTGCCAGCAGTATAGGGCGGCCTGGCACAGATACGCAGTATTTT. Its protein product is CASSIGRPGTDTQYF.

This clonotype was picked up many times. This sequence joins TRBV29-1 and TRBJ2-2; the match to TRBD1 covers 9 bases. The V and J ends lost 4 bases and 1 base, in that order; junction bases with no gene match: 1. CDR3 size: 14 residues. The V gene's germline CDR1 is SQVTM and CDR2 ANQGSEA. The CDR3 sequence: CSVGTGVNTGELFF. DNA of the CDR3: TGCAGCGTTGGGACAGGGGTGAACACCGGGGAGCTGTTTTTT.

This clonotype was seen repeatedly, ten times or more. J is TRBJ2-2 and V is TRBV2; D may be TRBD1 (5 bases). V was clipped by 10 bases and J by 2 bases, with 14 bases between them. Germline CDR1 SNHLY, CDR2 FYNNEI. The CDR3 extends over 14 amino acids. The CDR3: CATALRGNTGELFF. In DNA, the CDR3 is TGTGCCACCGCACTAAGGGGTAACACCGGGGAGCTGTTTTTT.

This clonotype occurred many times. This chain connects TRBV11-2 to TRBJ1-5; 8 bases are a match to TRBD1. CDR1 and CDR2 from the germline V gene are SGHAT and FQNNGV. The J segment lost 1 base and the V segment lost 1 base, leaving 3 bases of the junction unmatched. The CDR3 covers 16 residues. CDR3 loop: CASSLGTGWSNQPQHF. For the CDR3, the DNA is TGTGCCAGCAGCTTAGGGACAGGGTGGAGCAATCAGCCCCAGCATTTT.

This clonotype was seen ten or more times. This chain links TRBV4-3 with TRBJ1-1; a weak D match, TRBD1 (5 bases). Trimming removed 0 bases from V and 0 bases from J, with 17 bases in between. CDR1 LGHNA and CDR2 YSLEER come from the germline V gene. The CDR3 extends over 18 amino acids. The CDR3 sequence is CASSQDGGGQWVNTEAFF. Here the CDR3 DNA reads TGCGCCAGCAGCCAAGATGGGGGGGGTCAGTGGGTGAACACTGAAGCTTTCTTT.

This clonotype was detected many times. The gene calls are TRBV5-1 and TRBJ2-5; D possibly corresponds to TRBD1 (6 bases). With 8 bases removed from V and 5 bases from J, the gap between germline ends came to 22 bases. The germline V gene has CDR1 SGHRS and CDR2 YFSETQ. This CDR3 has 15 amino acids. For the CDR3, the DNA is TGCGCCAGGGTAGAGTCAGGGGAGTCGGGGGAGACCCAGTACTTC. It codes for CARVESGESGETQYF.

This clonotype was found many times. The gene calls are TRBV6-1 and TRBJ1-3; 8 positions match TRBD1. Germline assignment: CDR1 MNHNS and CDR2 SASEGT. With 5 bases clipped from V and 0 bases from J, the junction kept 3 bases outside the gene matches. The CDR3 is 15 amino acids. CDR3 sequence reads: CASSQDRASGNTIYF. The CDR3 nucleotides are TGTGCCAGCAGTCAGGACAGGGCCTCTGGAAACACCATATATTTT.

In this sample, this clonotype turned up many times. The gene calls are TRBV19 and TRBJ1-1, with D possibly TRBD1 on 6 matching bases. In germline, CDR1 is LNHDA, CDR2 SQIVND (reference sequence). CDR3 length: 17 residues. V was trimmed by 3 bases and J by 0 bases, leaving 17 bases between them. The CDR3 bases are TGTGCCAGTAGTATTCGGGGGCCGACAGTGATGAACACTGAAGCTTTCTTT. Its translation is CASSIRGPTVMNTEAFF.

This clonotype has ten or more counts. The rearrangement joins TRBV5-1 to TRBJ1-1; weak D call: TRBD1 (6 bases). The CDR3 sequence is 15 residues long. The ends were cut back, 4 bases at V and 1 base at J, with 14 bases in the middle. Germline values: CDR1 SGHRS, CDR2 YFSETQ. The CDR3 DNA reads TGCGCCAGCAGCCCCCTTTCGACAGGGAACACTGAAGCTTTCTTT. Its protein product is CASSPLSTGNTEAFF.

V is TRBV11-2 and J is TRBJ2-5; 14 bases align to TRBD2. Per germline, CDR1 SGHAT and CDR2 FQNNGV. Trimming cost V 5 bases and J 4 bases; bases outside gene matches: 9. The CDR3 length is 17 residues. CDR3 amino acids: CASSRHQTSGRGETQYF. The CDR3, as DNA: TGTGCCAGCAGCCGACATCAGACTAGCGGGAGGGGAGAGACCCAGTACTTC. Combining the CDR3 with reference TRBV11-2 and TRBJ2-5 gives the whole variable domain EAGVAQSPRYKIIEKRQSVAFWCNPISGHATLYWYQQILGQGPKLLIQFQNNGVVDDSQLPKDRFSAERLKGVDSTLKIQPAKLEDSAVYLCASSRHQTSGRGETQYFGPGTRLLVL.

This clonotype showed up many times. A read error may produce the germline difference seen at one junction end. V is TRBV28 and J is TRBJ1-1; D unresolved. Germline assignment: CDR1 MDHEN and CDR2 SYDVKM. This CDR3 has 13 residues. This chain's CDR3 is CAGSSHGYPEAFF. The CDR3 DNA reads as TGTGCCGGCAGCAGCCACGGGTACCCTGAAGCTTTCTTT.

The gene calls are TRBV6-4 and TRBJ2-7, with 8 bases fitting TRBD2. Germline V CDR1 and CDR2: MRHNA, SNTAGT. The CDR3 loop spans 15 amino acids. After removal of 5 bases from V and 0 bases from J, the junction contained 6 bases not matched to a gene. For the CDR3, the DNA is TGTGCCAGCAGTAGACTAGCGATGAGCTCCTACGAGCAGTACTTC. It codes for CASSRLAMSSYEQYF.

The table lists this clonotype with many counts. The chain combines TRBV20-1 with TRBJ2-7, with 10 bases that match TRBD1. CDR1 is DFQATT and CDR2 is SNEGSKA in the germline V gene (reference sequence). J gave up 2 bases and V 6 bases, and 4 bases lay outside the gene matches. This CDR3 is 13 amino acids long. CDR3 residues: CSARTGGTYEQYF. CDR3 DNA sequence: TGCAGTGCAAGGACAGGGGGAACCTACGAGCAGTACTTC.

This clonotype was seen many times. The chain uses TRBV27 and TRBJ1-2; a weak D match, TRBD1 (5 bases). Germline loops: CDR1 MNHEY, CDR2 SMNVEV (reference sequence). This CDR3 has 13 amino acids. Trimming removed 4 bases from V and 2 bases from J, with 8 bases in between. The CDR3 DNA sequence: TGTGCCAGCAGTTCAGAGGGGAACTATGGCTACACCTTC. The encoded protein is CASSSEGNYGYTF.

This clonotype was detected many times. The J gene is TRBJ1-5, the V gene TRBV18; D remains unclear. The CDR3 runs to 14 residues. Germline loops: CDR1 KGHSH, CDR2 LQKENI. The V gene lost 1 base and the J gene lost 7 bases, with 11 bases spanning the gap. The CDR3: CASSPRREEQPQHF. The CDR3 nucleotides are TGTGCCAGCTCACCACGTAGGGAGGAACAGCCCCAGCATTTT.

The chain has TRBV6-1 and TRBJ2-2; D might be TRBD1 or TRBD2, each matching 5 bases. The CDR3 covers 15 residues. The germline V and J ends were trimmed by 2 bases and 4 bases, with 11 bases remaining between them. CDR1 and CDR2 from the germline V gene are MNHNS and SASEGT. The CDR3 sequence: CASSERGVVTGELFF. CDR3 coding DNA: TGTGCCAGCAGTGAACGGGGCGTAGTCACCGGGGAGCTGTTTTTT.